This T cell receptor (beta chain) appears in the sequencing data of a study of response to subunit inactivated influenza vaccine. General study results and limits: T cells newly recruited by each seasonal influenza vaccination are few, the authors suggested.

Comment on this clonotype: Its target is not known.

TCRdb redid the calling of the RT-PCR reads with MiXCR, one entry per CDR3 protein. Here the sample spans about 780,000 distinct CDR3 sequences, around 20% being singletons. Trimming stripped 4 bases from V and 1 base from J, with 15 bases between. Germline loops: CDR1 MGHRA, CDR2 YSYEKL. This CDR3 is built from 16 residues. The material sequenced was PBMCs from blood, taken around 5 days after vaccination. The rearrangement links TRBV4-1 to TRBJ2-3; weak D call: TRBD1 (6 bases). This sequence was found in a man aged 50 or older who received an inactivated influenza vaccine. The CDR3 coding sequence is TGCGCCAGCAGCCCTGAGGGGGATAGGGGCACAGATACGCAGTATTTT. Its protein is CASSPEGDRGTDTQYF.